Listed below are T cell receptor beta chains from one sample, sequenced in a study of CD8 T cells in Susac syndrome. TCRdb re-analysed the immunoSEQ multiplex PCR reads in MiXCR, keeping a single row per CDR3 protein. The table lists 200,000 to 250,000 distinct CDR3 sequences, about 94% of them singletons. Sequenced input: CD4+ T cells from PBMCs. The source of these receptors is a human donor with Susac syndrome. The CDR3 runs from the conserved cysteine through the conserved F or W. Fields, in order: CDR3 length, J gene, clone size, D gene, V gene, CDR3 DNA, CDR3 protein. A D gene is named only where the DNA matches it firmly. Size is stated for part of the rows, as once, few or many counts, or as a class when the clone is expanded.

length: 14
J: TRBJ1-4
size: NA
D: NA
V: TRBV5-1
DNA: TGCGCCAGCAGGTGGGAGCCAGATAGTGAAAAACTGTTTTTT
CDR3: CASRWEPDSEKLFF

length: 11
J: TRBJ2-5
size: NA
D: NA
V: TRBV6-2/TRBV6-3
DNA: TGTGCCAGCAGTTACAAAGAGACCCAGTACTTC
CDR3: CASSYKETQYF

length: 15
J: TRBJ1-6
size: NA
D: TRBD1
V: TRBV20-1
DNA: TGCAGTGCTCACCCAAGGACAGGGGGAAATTCACCCCTCCACTTT
CDR3: CSAHPRTGGNSPLHF

length: 14
J: TRBJ1-3
size: once
D: NA
V: TRBV18
DNA: TGTGCCAGCTATCAAGACCTCTCTGGAAACACCATATATTTT
CDR3: CASYQDLSGNTIYF

length: 14
J: TRBJ2-2
size: NA
D: TRBD2
V: TRBV5-6
DNA: TGTGCCAGCAGCTTCTCTAGCGGGGCCGGGGAGCTGTTTTTT
CDR3: CASSFSSGAGELFF

length: 13
J: TRBJ1-6
size: few
D: TRBD1
V: TRBV30
DNA: TGTGCCTGGAATAGACAGGGGAATTCACCCCTCCATTTT
CDR3: CAWNRQGNSPLHF

length: 14
J: TRBJ2-3
size: NA
D: NA
V: TRBV20-1
DNA: TGCAGTGCTAGAAACCCGTGGAGCACAGATACGCAGTATTTT
CDR3: CSARNPWSTDTQYF

length: 17
J: TRBJ2-7
size: NA
D: NA
V: TRBV2
DNA: TGTGCCAGCAGTGAAGGGTTAGCGCCCTACTCCTCCTACGAGCAGTACTTC
CDR3: CASSEGLAPYSSYEQYF

length: 14
J: TRBJ2-1
size: NA
D: TRBD1
V: TRBV9
DNA: TGTGCCAGCGGCGACAGGGGAGTGACGGATGAGCAGTTCTTC
CDR3: CASGDRGVTDEQFF

length: 17
J: TRBJ2-3
size: few
D: TRBD2
V: TRBV5-6
DNA: TGTGCCAGCAGCCCTCGACTAGCGGGGGGGCGTCGGGATACGCAGTATTTT
CDR3: CASSPRLAGGRRDTQYF

length: 14
J: TRBJ1-5
size: NA
D: NA
V: TRBV10-2
DNA: TGCGCCAGCAGTGTACAGGGTGGCAATCAGCCCCAGCATTTT
CDR3: CASSVQGGNQPQHF

length: 13
J: TRBJ2-3
size: once
D: TRBD1
V: TRBV30
DNA: TGTGCCTCCAACCGGGACAGGGCCCGGGCGCAGTATTTT
CDR3: CASNRDRARAQYF

length: 14
J: TRBJ2-1
size: NA
D: NA
V: TRBV12-3/TRBV12-4
DNA: TGTGCCAGCAGTTTAGGAACTAACCGTATCGGGCAGTTCTTC
CDR3: CASSLGTNRIGQFF

length: 14
J: TRBJ1-2
size: once
D: NA
V: TRBV6-6
DNA: TGTGCCAGCACCCGAGGGCAGGAAGTTTATGGCTACACCTTC
CDR3: CASTRGQEVYGYTF

length: 13
J: TRBJ2-4
size: NA
D: NA
V: TRBV20-1
DNA: TGCAGTGCTTCAGGGTTGGGCAAAAACATTCAGTACTTC
CDR3: CSASGLGKNIQYF

length: 13
J: TRBJ2-1
size: NA
D: TRBD2
V: TRBV3-1
DNA: TGTGCCTGTCGGGGGACTACCTACAATGAGCAGTTCTTC
CDR3: CACRGTTYNEQFF

length: 17
J: TRBJ1-1
size: NA
D: NA
V: TRBV4-3
DNA: TGCGCCAGCAGCCAAGATCCCGGCGGGGCTGAGAACACTGAAGCTTTCTTT
CDR3: CASSQDPGGAENTEAFF

length: 15
J: TRBJ2-3
size: NA
D: TRBD1
V: TRBV7-3
DNA: TGTGCCACGTCAAGGGGGCCCCGAGGCACAGATACGCAGTATTTT
CDR3: CATSRGPRGTDTQYF

length: 16
J: TRBJ2-3
size: NA
D: TRBD1
V: TRBV9
DNA: TGTGCCAGCAGCGAACGAGAGGGGGCTTTCACAGATACGCAGTATTTT
CDR3: CASSEREGAFTDTQYF

length: 14
J: TRBJ1-6
size: NA
D: TRBD1
V: TRBV5-1
DNA: TGCGCCAGCAGCCCAACAGGGGCGAATTCACCCCTCCACTTT
CDR3: CASSPTGANSPLHF

length: 14
J: TRBJ1-2
size: NA
D: NA
V: TRBV3-1
DNA: TGTGCCAGCAGCCAGGGCGGGACATCGTATGGCTACACCTTC
CDR3: CASSQGGTSYGYTF

length: 16
J: TRBJ1-4
size: NA
D: NA
V: TRBV29-1
DNA: TGCAGCGCCACCGTTCGGGGCGCCAAATCGTATGAAAAACTGTTTTTT
CDR3: CSATVRGAKSYEKLFF

length: 14
J: TRBJ2-5
size: NA
D: NA
V: TRBV5-6
DNA: TGTGCCAGCAGCTTGACCCGCCAGCAAGAGACCCAGTACTTC
CDR3: CASSLTRQQETQYF

length: 13
J: TRBJ1-2
size: NA
D: NA
V: TRBV30
DNA: TGTGCCTCTTCAGGATCCCCTAACTATGGCTACACCTTC
CDR3: CASSGSPNYGYTF

length: 11
J: TRBJ2-7
size: NA
D: NA
V: TRBV6-2/TRBV6-3
DNA: TGTGCCAGCGTCCGCGGGGTCGAGCAGTACTTC
CDR3: CASVRGVEQYF

length: 16
J: TRBJ2-1
size: NA
D: NA
V: TRBV30
DNA: TGTGCCTGGAGTGTACGAGGGGGGGGCTCCTACAATGAGCAGTTCTTC
CDR3: CAWSVRGGGSYNEQFF

length: 13
J: TRBJ2-3
size: NA
D: NA
V: TRBV6-5
DNA: TGTGCCAGCAAAGCACCCTCGGCAGATACGCAGTATTTT
CDR3: CASKAPSADTQYF

length: 16
J: TRBJ1-2
size: NA
D: NA
V: TRBV30
DNA: TGTGCCTGGAGTGCATTTACCGCGGGAGGGGCGAATGGCTACACCTTC
CDR3: CAWSAFTAGGANGYTF

length: 12
J: TRBJ1-2
size: NA
D: NA
V: TRBV12-3/TRBV12-4
DNA: TGTGCCAGCAGCGAGTCGGTATATGGCTACACCTTC
CDR3: CASSESVYGYTF

length: 15
J: TRBJ1-6
size: NA
D: NA
V: TRBV10-3
DNA: TGTGCCATCAGTGGCCAGGGAGGATCGGATTCACCCCCCCACTTT
CDR3: CAISGQGGSDSPPHF

length: 15
J: TRBJ2-3
size: NA
D: TRBD1
V: TRBV30
DNA: TGTGCCTGGAGTGTGGCAGGACAGGGTAGCGATACGCAGTATTTT
CDR3: CAWSVAGQGSDTQYF

length: 17
J: TRBJ2-5
size: NA
D: TRBD2
V: TRBV18
DNA: TGTGCCAGCTCACCACGCGCGGCGGGGGTACCCCTGGAGACCCAGTACTTC
CDR3: CASSPRAAGVPLETQYF

length: 11
J: TRBJ2-7
size: NA
D: NA
V: TRBV12-3/TRBV12-4
DNA: TGTGCCAGTGGGAAGCTTTACGAGCAGTACTTC
CDR3: CASGKLYEQYF

length: 15
J: TRBJ1-1
size: NA
D: NA
V: TRBV7-3
DNA: TGTGCCAGCAGCTTAGAGGCAGACATGAACACTGAAGCTTTCTTT
CDR3: CASSLEADMNTEAFF

length: 15
J: TRBJ1-2
size: NA
D: NA
V: TRBV6-5
DNA: TGTGCCAGCAGCCCCAAATGGGGAGGGGCCGATGGCTACACCTTC
CDR3: CASSPKWGGADGYTF

length: 18
J: TRBJ2-6
size: NA
D: TRBD1
V: TRBV24-1
DNA: TGTGCCACCAGTGATTTGCGACAGGGGTACTCTGGGGCCAACGTCCTGACTTTC
CDR3: CATSDLRQGYSGANVLTF

length: 18
J: TRBJ2-1
size: NA
D: NA
V: TRBV5-1
DNA: TGCGCCAGCAGCTACAGGGTGGGTGGATTCCCACGGAGTAATGAGCAGTTCTTC
CDR3: CASSYRVGGFPRSNEQFF

length: 16
J: TRBJ1-5
size: NA
D: TRBD1
V: TRBV20-1
DNA: TGCAGTGCTAGAGTAGGCGGAACAGGGGGAAATCAGCCCCAGCATTTT
CDR3: CSARVGGTGGNQPQHF

length: 14
J: TRBJ2-7
size: NA
D: TRBD1
V: TRBV20-1
DNA: TGCAGTGCTAGCCGGACAGGGCCGGTGGGCGAGCAGTACTTC
CDR3: CSASRTGPVGEQYF

length: 12
J: TRBJ1-6
size: NA
D: TRBD1
V: TRBV19
DNA: TGTGCCGGCGGGACAGGGAATTCACCCCTCCACTTT
CDR3: CAGGTGNSPLHF

length: 13
J: TRBJ2-1
size: NA
D: NA
V: TRBV6-5
DNA: TGTGCCAGCAGTTACTCGAGGAGCCATGAGCAGTTCTTC
CDR3: CASSYSRSHEQFF

length: 12
J: TRBJ2-5
size: once
D: NA
V: TRBV7-9
DNA: TGTGCCAGCAGCGCCATAGGGGAGACCCAGTACTTC
CDR3: CASSAIGETQYF

length: 14
J: TRBJ2-3
size: NA
D: NA
V: TRBV4-1
DNA: TGCGCCAGCAGCCCCCCCGGGGGCACAGATACGCAGTATTTT
CDR3: CASSPPGGTDTQYF

length: 15
J: TRBJ1-2
size: NA
D: NA
V: TRBV15
DNA: TGTGCCACCAGCAGAGATGAGGGATCCAACTATGGCTACACCTTC
CDR3: CATSRDEGSNYGYTF

length: 12
J: TRBJ1-3
size: NA
D: NA
V: TRBV30
DNA: TGTGCCTACAGGGACTCTGGAAACACCATATATTTT
CDR3: CAYRDSGNTIYF

length: 11
J: TRBJ1-2
size: NA
D: NA
V: TRBV28
DNA: TGTGCCAGCAGCTCCCACTATGGCTACACCTTC
CDR3: CASSSHYGYTF

length: 17
J: TRBJ2-2
size: NA
D: NA
V: TRBV6-5
DNA: TGTGCCAGCAGTTACTCCCAACTGATGATGAGGTTCGGGGAGCTGTTTTTT
CDR3: CASSYSQLMMRFGELFF

length: 14
J: TRBJ2-1
size: NA
D: TRBD1
V: TRBV20-1
DNA: TGCAGTGCTATTCCGAGGGGGCCTTACAATGAGCAGTTCTTC
CDR3: CSAIPRGPYNEQFF

length: 14
J: TRBJ2-5
size: NA
D: NA
V: TRBV30
DNA: TGTGCCTGGAAGGGGGGGATCTCCCGGGAGACCCAGTACTTC
CDR3: CAWKGGISRETQYF

length: 16
J: TRBJ2-1
size: NA
D: TRBD2
V: TRBV20-1
DNA: TGCAGTGCTAGACGGGCTAGCGGGGGGGTTTCGCTTGAGCAGTTCTTC
CDR3: CSARRASGGVSLEQFF

length: 14
J: TRBJ2-7
size: NA
D: TRBD1
V: TRBV6-2/TRBV6-3
DNA: TGTGCCAGCAGCGGGACAGAGACCTACTACGAGCAGTACTTC
CDR3: CASSGTETYYEQYF

length: 16
J: TRBJ1-1
size: NA
D: NA
V: TRBV4-3
DNA: TGCGCCAGCAGCCGGGGGGCCACGGGCGACAACACTGAAGCTTTCTTT
CDR3: CASSRGATGDNTEAFF

length: 16
J: TRBJ2-1
size: NA
D: NA
V: TRBV5-1
DNA: TGCGCCAGCAGCTTGGAGGGGGGGAGCTCCTACAATGAGCAGTTCTTC
CDR3: CASSLEGGSSYNEQFF

length: 15
J: TRBJ1-1
size: NA
D: TRBD1
V: TRBV14
DNA: TGTGCCAGCAGCCTTCGAACAGGGGGCGTCACTGAAGCTTTCTTT
CDR3: CASSLRTGGVTEAFF

length: 13
J: TRBJ2-7
size: NA
D: TRBD1
V: TRBV29-1
DNA: TGCAGCGTTGCGGGACAGGGAAACTACGAGCAGTACTTC
CDR3: CSVAGQGNYEQYF

length: 14
J: TRBJ2-7
size: NA
D: TRBD1
V: TRBV20-1
DNA: TGCAGTGCTATTAGGGGACAGGGGGCCGACGAGCAGTACTTC
CDR3: CSAIRGQGADEQYF

length: 15
J: TRBJ1-5
size: NA
D: TRBD1
V: TRBV6-5
DNA: TGTGCCAGCAGTTCCTCGACAGGGGCCTATCAGCCCCAGCATTTT
CDR3: CASSSSTGAYQPQHF

length: 13
J: TRBJ2-7
size: NA
D: TRBD1
V: TRBV29-1
DNA: TGCAGCGTTGATGCAGGGGGCGCCTACGAGCAGTACTTC
CDR3: CSVDAGGAYEQYF

length: 15
J: TRBJ1-4
size: NA
D: TRBD1
V: TRBV20-1
DNA: TGCAGTGCTAGTGAGGGGGCAGTAACTAATGAAAAACTGTTTTTT
CDR3: CSASEGAVTNEKLFF